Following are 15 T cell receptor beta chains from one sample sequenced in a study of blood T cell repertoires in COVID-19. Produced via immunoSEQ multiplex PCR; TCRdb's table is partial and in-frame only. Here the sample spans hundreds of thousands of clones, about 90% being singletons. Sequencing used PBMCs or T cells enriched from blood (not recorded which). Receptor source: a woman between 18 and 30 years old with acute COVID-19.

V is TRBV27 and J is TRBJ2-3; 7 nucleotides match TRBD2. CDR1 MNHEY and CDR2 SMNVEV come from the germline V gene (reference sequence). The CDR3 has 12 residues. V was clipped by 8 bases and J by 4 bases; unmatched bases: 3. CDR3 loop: CASGLGSDTQYF. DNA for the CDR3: TGTGCCAGCGGACTAGGGTCAGATACGCAGTATTTT.

CDR3 nucleotide sequence: TGTGCCAGCGGGGCAGGGTATACGAACACCGGGGAGCTGTTTTTT. Translating it yields CASGAGYTNTGELFF. The chain employs TRBV7-2 and TRBJ2-2; possibly TRBD1 for D (5 bases). The ends were cut back, 8 bases at V and 0 bases at J, with 13 bases in the middle. This CDR3 is built from 15 residues. Germline assignment: CDR1 SGHTA and CDR2 FQGNSA. The whole variable domain, filled in from reference TRBV7-2 and TRBJ2-2, reads GAGVSQSPSNKVTEKGKDVELRCDPISGHTALYWYRQSLGQGLEFLIYFQGNSAPDKSGLPSDRFSAERTGGSVSTLTIQRTQQEDSAVYLCASGAGYTNTGELFFGEGSRLTVL.

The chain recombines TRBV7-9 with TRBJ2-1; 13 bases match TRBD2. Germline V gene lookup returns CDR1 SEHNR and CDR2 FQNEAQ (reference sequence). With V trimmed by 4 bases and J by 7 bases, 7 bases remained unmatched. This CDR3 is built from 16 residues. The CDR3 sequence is CASSSRGGLAGNEQFF. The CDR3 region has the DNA TGTGCCAGCAGCTCTAGGGGGGGACTAGCGGGGAATGAGCAGTTCTTC.

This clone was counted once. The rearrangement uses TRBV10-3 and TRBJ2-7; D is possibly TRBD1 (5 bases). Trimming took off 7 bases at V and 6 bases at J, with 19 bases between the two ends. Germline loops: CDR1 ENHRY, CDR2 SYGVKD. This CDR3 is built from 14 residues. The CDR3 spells CAITEGHGGAEQYF. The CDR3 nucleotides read TGTGCCATCACCGAAGGACACGGTGGGGCCGAGCAGTACTTC.

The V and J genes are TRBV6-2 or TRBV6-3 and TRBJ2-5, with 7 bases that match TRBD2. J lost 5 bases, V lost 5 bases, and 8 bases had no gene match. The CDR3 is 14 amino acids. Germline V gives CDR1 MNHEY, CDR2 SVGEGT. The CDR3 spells CASSRLADGETQYF. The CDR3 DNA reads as TGTGCCAGCAGTCGACTAGCAGATGGGGAGACCCAGTACTTC.

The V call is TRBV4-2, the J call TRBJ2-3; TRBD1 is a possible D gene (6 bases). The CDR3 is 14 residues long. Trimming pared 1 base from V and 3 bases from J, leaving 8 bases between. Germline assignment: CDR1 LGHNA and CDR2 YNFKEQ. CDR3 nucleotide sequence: TGTGCCAGCAGCCAAGCAGGGGCAACAGATACGCAGTATTTT. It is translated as CASSQAGATDTQYF.

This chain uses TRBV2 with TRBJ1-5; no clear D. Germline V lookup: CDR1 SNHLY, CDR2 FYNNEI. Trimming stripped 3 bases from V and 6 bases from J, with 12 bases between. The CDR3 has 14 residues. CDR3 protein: CASSERVMTQPQHF. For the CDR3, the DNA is TGTGCCAGCAGTGAGAGGGTTATGACTCAGCCCCAGCATTTT.

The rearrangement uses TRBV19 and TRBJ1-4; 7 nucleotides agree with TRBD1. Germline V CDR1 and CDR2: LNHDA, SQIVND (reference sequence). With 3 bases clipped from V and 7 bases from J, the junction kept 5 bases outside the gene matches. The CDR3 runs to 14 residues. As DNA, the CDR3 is TGTGCCAGTAGTATGACAGGGATAGGTGAAAAACTGTTTTTT. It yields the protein CASSMTGIGEKLFF. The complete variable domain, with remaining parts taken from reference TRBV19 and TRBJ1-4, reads DGGITQSPKYLFRKEGQNVTLSCEQNLNHDAMYWYRQDPGQGLRLIYYSQIVNDFQKGDIAEGYSVSREKKESFPLTVTSAQKNPTAFYLCASSMTGIGEKLFFGSGTQLSVL.

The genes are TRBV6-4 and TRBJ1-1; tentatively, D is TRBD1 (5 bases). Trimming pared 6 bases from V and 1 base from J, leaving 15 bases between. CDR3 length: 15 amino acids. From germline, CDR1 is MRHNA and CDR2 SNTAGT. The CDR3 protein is CASRSGWGSNTEAFF. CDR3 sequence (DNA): TGTGCCAGCAGATCAGGGTGGGGCTCGAACACTGAAGCTTTCTTT.

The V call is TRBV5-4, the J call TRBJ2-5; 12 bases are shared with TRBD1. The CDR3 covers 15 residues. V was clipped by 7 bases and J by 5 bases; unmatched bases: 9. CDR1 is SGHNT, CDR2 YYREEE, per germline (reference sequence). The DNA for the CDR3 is TGTGCCAGCTCCGCCCGGGACAGGGGGCAGGAGACCCAGTACTTC. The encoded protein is CASSARDRGQETQYF.

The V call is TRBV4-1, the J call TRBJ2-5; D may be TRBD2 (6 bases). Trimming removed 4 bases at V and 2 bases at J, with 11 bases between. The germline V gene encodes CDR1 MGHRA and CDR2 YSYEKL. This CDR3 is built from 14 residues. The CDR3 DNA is TGCGCCAGCAGCCGAGGGACTTATCAAGAGACCCAGTACTTC. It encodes CASSRGTYQETQYF.

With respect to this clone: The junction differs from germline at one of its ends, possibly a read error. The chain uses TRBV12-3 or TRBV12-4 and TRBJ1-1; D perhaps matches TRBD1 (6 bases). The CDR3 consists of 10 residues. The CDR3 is CASSRLGQIF. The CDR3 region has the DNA TGTGCCAGCAGTCGCCTTGGACAGATCTTC.

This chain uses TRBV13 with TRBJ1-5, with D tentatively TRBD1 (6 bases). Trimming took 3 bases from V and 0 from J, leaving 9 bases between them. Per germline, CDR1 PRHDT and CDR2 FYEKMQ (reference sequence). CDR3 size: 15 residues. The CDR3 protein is CASSFRGASNQPQHF. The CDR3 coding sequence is TGTGCCAGCAGCTTCCGGGGGGCTAGCAATCAGCCCCAGCATTTT.

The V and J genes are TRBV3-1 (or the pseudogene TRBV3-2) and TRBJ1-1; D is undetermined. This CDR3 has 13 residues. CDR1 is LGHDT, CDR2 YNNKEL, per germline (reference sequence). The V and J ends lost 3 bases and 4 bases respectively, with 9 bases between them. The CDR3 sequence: CASSHSTPTEAFF. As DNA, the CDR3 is TGTGCCAGCAGCCATTCTACCCCCACTGAAGCTTTCTTT.

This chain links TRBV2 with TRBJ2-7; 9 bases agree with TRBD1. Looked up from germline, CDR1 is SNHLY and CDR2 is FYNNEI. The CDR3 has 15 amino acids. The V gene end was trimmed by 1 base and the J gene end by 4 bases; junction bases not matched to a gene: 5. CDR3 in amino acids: CASSEGGTGKYEQYF. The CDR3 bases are TGTGCCAGCAGTGAAGGGGGGACAGGGAAGTACGAGCAGTACTTC.